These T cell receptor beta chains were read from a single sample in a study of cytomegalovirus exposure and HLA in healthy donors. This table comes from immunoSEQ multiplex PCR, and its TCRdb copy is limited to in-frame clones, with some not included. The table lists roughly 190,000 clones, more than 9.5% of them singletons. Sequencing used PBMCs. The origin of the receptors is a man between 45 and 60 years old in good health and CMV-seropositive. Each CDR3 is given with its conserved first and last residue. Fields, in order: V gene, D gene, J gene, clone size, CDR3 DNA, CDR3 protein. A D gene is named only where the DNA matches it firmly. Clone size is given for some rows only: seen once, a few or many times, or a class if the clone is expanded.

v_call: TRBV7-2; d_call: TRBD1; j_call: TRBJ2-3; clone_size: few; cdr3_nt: TGTGCCAGCAGCCTCCAGGGGGCCACCGCAACGCAGTATTTT; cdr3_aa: CASSLQGATATQYF
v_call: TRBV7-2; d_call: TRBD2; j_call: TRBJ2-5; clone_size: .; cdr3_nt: TGTGCCAGCAGTATTCCGGGACTAGGGGTAGAGACCCAGTACTTC; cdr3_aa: CASSIPGLGVETQYF
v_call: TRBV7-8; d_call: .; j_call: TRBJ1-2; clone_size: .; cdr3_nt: TGTGCCAGCAGCTTAGACACAGCAACTAACTATGGCTACACCTTC; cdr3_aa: CASSLDTATNYGYTF
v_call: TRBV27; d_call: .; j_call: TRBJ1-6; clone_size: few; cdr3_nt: TGTGCCAGCAGCCTCAGAGGGCCCAGCTCCTATAATTCACCCCTCCACTTT; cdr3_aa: CASSLRGPSSYNSPLHF
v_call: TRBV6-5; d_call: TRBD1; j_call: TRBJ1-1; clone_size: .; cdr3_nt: TGTGCCACCGAGACAGGGACGAATGAAGCTTTCTTT; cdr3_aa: CATETGTNEAFF
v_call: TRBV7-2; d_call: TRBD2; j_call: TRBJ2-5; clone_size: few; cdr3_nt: TGTGCCAGCAGCCGGGACTACCTACAAGAGACCCAGTACTTC; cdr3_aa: CASSRDYLQETQYF
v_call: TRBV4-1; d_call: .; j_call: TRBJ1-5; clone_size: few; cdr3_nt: TGCGCCAGCAGCCAAGATATAAACAGCCGCAATCAGCCCCAGCATTTT; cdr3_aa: CASSQDINSRNQPQHF
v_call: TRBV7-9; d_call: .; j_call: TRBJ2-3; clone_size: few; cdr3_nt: TGTGCCAGCGACAGGTCCAACACAGATACGCAGTATTTT; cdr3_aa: CASDRSNTDTQYF
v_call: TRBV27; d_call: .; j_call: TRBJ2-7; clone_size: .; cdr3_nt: TGTGCCAGCAGCCCGGGGGGCAGGCCCTACGAGCAGTACTTC; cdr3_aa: CASSPGGRPYEQYF
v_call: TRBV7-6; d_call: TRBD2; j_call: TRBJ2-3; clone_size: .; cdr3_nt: TGTGCCAGCAGCTTAGGTGCGGGACTAGCGGATTATACGCAGTATTTT; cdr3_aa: CASSLGAGLADYTQYF
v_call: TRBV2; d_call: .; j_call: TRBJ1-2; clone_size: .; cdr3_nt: TGTGCCAGCATCTACCGTGATCTCTATGGCTACACCTTC; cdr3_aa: CASIYRDLYGYTF
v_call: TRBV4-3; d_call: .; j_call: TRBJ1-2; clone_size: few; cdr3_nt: TGCGCCAGCAGCCAAGAGCTCCCGGCAGCGGATGGCTACACCTTC; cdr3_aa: CASSQELPAADGYTF
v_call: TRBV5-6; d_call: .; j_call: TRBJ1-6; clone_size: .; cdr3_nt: TGTGCCAGCAGCTTCCCCCCGAAGAGCTCCTATAATTCACCCCTCCACTTT; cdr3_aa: CASSFPPKSSYNSPLHF
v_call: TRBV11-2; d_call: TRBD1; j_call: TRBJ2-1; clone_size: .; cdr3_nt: TGTGCCAGCAGCCCCGACAGGGGGCGCAGACATGAGCAGTTCTTC; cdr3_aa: CASSPDRGRRHEQFF
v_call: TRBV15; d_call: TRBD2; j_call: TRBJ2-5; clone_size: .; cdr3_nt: TGTGCCACCAGCAGAGGACTAGCGGGGGCCGGGTACCAAGAGACCCAGTACTTC; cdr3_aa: CATSRGLAGAGYQETQYF
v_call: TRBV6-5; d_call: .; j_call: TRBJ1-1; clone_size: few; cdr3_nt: TGTGCCAGCAGTTACTCGGGGGGCACTGAAGCTTTCTTT; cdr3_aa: CASSYSGGTEAFF
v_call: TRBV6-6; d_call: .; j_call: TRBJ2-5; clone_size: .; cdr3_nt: TGTGCCACCTCCCCCGGGAAAACCCAAGAGACCCAGTACTTC; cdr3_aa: CATSPGKTQETQYF
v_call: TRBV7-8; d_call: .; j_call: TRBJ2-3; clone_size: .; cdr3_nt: TGTGCCAGCAGCTTAGAAGGACTTACGCAGTATTTT; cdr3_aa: CASSLEGLTQYF
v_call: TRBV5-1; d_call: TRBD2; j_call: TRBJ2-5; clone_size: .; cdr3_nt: TGCGCCAGCAGCCGGGTCGGGGGGGAGACCCAGTACTTC; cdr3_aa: CASSRVGGETQYF
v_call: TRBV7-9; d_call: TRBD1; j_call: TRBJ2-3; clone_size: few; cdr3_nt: TGTGCCAGCAGCTTAGTACAGGGGAGCACAGATACGCAGTATTTT; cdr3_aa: CASSLVQGSTDTQYF
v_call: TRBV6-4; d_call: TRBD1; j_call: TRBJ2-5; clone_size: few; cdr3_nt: TGTGCCAGCGGGACAGGGATCCCAGGGACCCAGTACTTC; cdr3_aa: CASGTGIPGTQYF
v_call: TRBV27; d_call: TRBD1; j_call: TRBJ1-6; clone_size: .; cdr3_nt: TGTGCCAGCAGGGGGACAGGCCCCTATAATTCACCCCTCCACTTT; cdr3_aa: CASRGTGPYNSPLHF
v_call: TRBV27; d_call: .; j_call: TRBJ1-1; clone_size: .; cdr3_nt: TGTGCCAGCAGTCTCCGGGACACGAACACTGAAGCTTTCTTT; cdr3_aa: CASSLRDTNTEAFF
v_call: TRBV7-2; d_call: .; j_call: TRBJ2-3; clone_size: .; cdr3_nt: TGTGCCAGCAGCTTACGCGGAGGGGTGACAGATACGCAGTATTTT; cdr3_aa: CASSLRGGVTDTQYF
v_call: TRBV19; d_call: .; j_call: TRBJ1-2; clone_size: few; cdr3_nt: TGTGCCAGTAATCCCTCCCCCGGACTGATGAACTATGGCTACACCTTC; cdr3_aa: CASNPSPGLMNYGYTF
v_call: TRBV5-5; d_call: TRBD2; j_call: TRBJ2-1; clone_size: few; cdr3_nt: TGTGCCCCCAGGGAAACCAGGACTAGCTCCTACAATGAGCAGTTCTTC; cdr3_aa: CAPRETRTSSYNEQFF
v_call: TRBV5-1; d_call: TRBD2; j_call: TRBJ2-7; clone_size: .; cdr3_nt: TGCGCCAGCAGCTACGTCAGTAGCGGGGGGCCCTTTGGGGACGAGCAGTACTTC; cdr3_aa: CASSYVSSGGPFGDEQYF
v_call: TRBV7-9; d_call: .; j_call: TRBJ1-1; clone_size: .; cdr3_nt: TGTGCCAGCAGCTTACTTCAGGGGCGTACTGAAGCTTTCTTT; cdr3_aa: CASSLLQGRTEAFF
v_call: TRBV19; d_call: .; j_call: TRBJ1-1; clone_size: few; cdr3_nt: TGTGCCAGTAGTATAGATGGGGGCTCAGCTTTCTTT; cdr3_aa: CASSIDGGSAFF
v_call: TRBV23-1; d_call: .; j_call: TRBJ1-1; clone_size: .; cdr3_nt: TGCGCCAGCAGTCAGAACGAGGAGGGAAGGGTGAACACTGAAGCTTTCTTT; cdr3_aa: CASSQNEEGRVNTEAFF
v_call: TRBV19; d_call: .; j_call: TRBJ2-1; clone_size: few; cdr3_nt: TGTGCCAGTAGTATGAGAGATATCGGGAATGAGCAGTTCTTC; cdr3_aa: CASSMRDIGNEQFF
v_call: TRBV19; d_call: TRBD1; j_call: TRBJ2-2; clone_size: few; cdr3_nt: TGTGCCAGTAGCCCGGTGGGACAGGGATCCGGGGAGCTGTTTTTT; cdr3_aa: CASSPVGQGSGELFF
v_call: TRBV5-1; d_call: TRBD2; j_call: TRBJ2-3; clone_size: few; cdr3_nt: TGCGCCAGCAGCCGGGAGGGGGGGGCCGACACAGATACGCAGTATTTT; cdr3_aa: CASSREGGADTDTQYF
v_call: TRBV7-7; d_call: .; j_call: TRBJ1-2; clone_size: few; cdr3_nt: TGTGCCAGCAGCCTCATGTCAGGGAGGACCTATGGCTACACCTTC; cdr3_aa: CASSLMSGRTYGYTF
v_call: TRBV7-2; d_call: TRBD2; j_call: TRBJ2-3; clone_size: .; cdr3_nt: TGTGCCAGCAGCACACCGCGGGGCGGGGGGCTTTACACAGATACGCAGTATTTT; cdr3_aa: CASSTPRGGGLYTDTQYF
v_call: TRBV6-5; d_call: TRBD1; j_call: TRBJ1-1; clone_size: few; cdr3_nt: TGTGCCAGCAGTCGACAGGGTGCCACTGAAGCTTTCTTT; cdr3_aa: CASSRQGATEAFF
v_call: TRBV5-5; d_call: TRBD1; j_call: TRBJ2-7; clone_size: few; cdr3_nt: TGTGCCAGCAGCCTCCGGGACAGGGGAAACTACGAGCAGTACTTC; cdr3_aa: CASSLRDRGNYEQYF
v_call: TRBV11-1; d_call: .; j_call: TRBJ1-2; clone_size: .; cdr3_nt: TGTGCCAGCAGCTTACAGGGGCCGAACTATGGCTACACCTTC; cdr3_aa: CASSLQGPNYGYTF
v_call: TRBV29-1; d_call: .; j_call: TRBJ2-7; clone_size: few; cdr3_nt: TGCAGCGTTGGACAGTCAAGATACGAGCAGTACTTC; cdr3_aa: CSVGQSRYEQYF
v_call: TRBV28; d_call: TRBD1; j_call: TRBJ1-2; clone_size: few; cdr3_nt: TGTGCCAGCAGTTTTGACAGGGGCTATGGCTACACCTTC; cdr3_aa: CASSFDRGYGYTF
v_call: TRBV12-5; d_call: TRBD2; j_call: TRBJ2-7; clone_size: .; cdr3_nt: TGTGCTAGTGGTTTGGGGCTAGCGGGGGGGACGAGCTCCTACGAGCAGTACTTC; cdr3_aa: CASGLGLAGGTSSYEQYF
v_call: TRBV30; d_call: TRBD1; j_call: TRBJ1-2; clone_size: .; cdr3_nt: TGTGCCTGGAGTCAACTAGGGGGCGCAGGTGGCTACACCTTC; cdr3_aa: CAWSQLGGAGGYTF
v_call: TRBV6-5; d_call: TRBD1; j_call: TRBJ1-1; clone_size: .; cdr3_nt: TGTGCCAGCAGTTACCGCTGGACAGGGCTGAACACTGAAGCTTTCTTT; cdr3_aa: CASSYRWTGLNTEAFF
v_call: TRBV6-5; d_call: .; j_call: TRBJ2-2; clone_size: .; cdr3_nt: TGTGCCAGCAGTTACTCGGAGGGTCTGGCCGGGGAGCTGTTTTTT; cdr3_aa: CASSYSEGLAGELFF
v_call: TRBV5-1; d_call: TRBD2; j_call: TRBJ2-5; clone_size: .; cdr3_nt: TGCGCCAGAAGAAGCGGGGTACAAGAGAACCAGTACTTC; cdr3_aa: CARRSGVQENQYF
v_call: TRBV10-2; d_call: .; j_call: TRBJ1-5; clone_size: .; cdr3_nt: TGCGCCAGCAGCGCGGGGAATAGCAATCAGCCCCAGCATTTT; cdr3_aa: CASSAGNSNQPQHF
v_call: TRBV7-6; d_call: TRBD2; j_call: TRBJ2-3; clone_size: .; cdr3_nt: TGTGCCAGCAGCTTAAGTAGCGGGGGCACAGATACGCAGTATTTT; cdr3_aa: CASSLSSGGTDTQYF
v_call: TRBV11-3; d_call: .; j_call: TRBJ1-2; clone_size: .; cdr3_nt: TGTGCCAGCAGCCTGGGACCTCGGGAGGGCTACACCTTC; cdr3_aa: CASSLGPREGYTF
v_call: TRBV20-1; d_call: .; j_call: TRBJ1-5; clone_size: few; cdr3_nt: TGCAGTGCTAGCGCCGGGTTGCTCCAGCATTTT; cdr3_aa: CSASAGLLQHF
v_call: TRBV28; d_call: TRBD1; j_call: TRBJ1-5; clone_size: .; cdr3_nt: TGTGCCAGCAGGGGACAGGGGAACAATCAGCCCCAGCATTTT; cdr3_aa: CASRGQGNNQPQHF
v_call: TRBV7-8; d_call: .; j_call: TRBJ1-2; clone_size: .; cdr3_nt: TGTGCCAGCAGCTTTGGAGATAATGGCTACACCTTC; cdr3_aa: CASSFGDNGYTF
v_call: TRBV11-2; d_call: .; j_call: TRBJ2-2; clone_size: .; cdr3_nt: TGTGCCAGCAGCTTAGACGCCGGGGAGCTGTTTTTT; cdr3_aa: CASSLDAGELFF
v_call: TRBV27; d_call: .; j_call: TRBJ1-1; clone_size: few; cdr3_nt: TGTGCCAGCAGTTTAAACAGGAACACTGAAGCTTTCTTT; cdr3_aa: CASSLNRNTEAFF
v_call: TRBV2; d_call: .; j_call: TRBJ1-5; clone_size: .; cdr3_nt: TGTGCCAGCAGTGAAGGACAGTTTGGTTATCAGCCCCAGCATTTT; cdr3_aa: CASSEGQFGYQPQHF
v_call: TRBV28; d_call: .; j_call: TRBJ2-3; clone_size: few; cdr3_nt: TGTGCCAGCAGTTTCCCACAGCCCCAGTATTTT; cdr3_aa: CASSFPQPQYF